A single sample gave rise to the 19 T cell receptor beta chains below, sequenced in a study of cytomegalovirus exposure and HLA in healthy donors (dated by TCRdb to between 2016 and 2019). The protocol used for the library was the immunoSEQ multiplex PCR assay. The multiplex PCR relied on a mix of 60 forward primers for TCR Vbeta segments and 13 reverse primers for TCR Jbeta segments. TCRdb carries this immuneACCESS record with in-frame sequences only. Its versions omit some clonotypes, under half of them owing to an unresolved V gene in the studies checked, with the rest unexplained. Here the sample has 150,000 to 180,000 clones; approximately 80% occur a single time. The ten most abundant clones make up around 4.1% of the sample. The sample taken for sequencing was PBMCs. The receptors shown here come from a woman aged 40-49 years in good health and CMV-seronegative.

The chain links TRBV6-5 to TRBJ1-5; D call uncertain. The germline V and J ends were trimmed by 4 bases and 4 bases, with 11 bases remaining between them. The germline CDR1 and CDR2 sequences are MNHEY and SVGAGI. The CDR3 covers 14 residues. CDR3 region: CASSSGRLNQPQHF. The CDR3 DNA reads as TGTGCCAGCAGTTCGGGTAGGCTTAATCAGCCCCAGCATTTT.

This rearrangement joins TRBV2 to TRBJ1-4; D gene ambiguous. V gave up 11 bases and J gave up 5 bases, with 6 bases separating them. CDR3 length equals 10 residues. The germline gives CDR1 SNHLY, CDR2 FYNNEI. In nucleotides, the CDR3 is TGTGCCGCTCTAAATGAAAAACTGTTTTTT. Translation: CAALNEKLFF.

The chain carries TRBV19 and TRBJ1-2, with 8 nucleotides matching TRBD1. This CDR3 is built from 16 residues. CDR1 and CDR2 from the germline V gene are LNHDA and SQIVND (reference sequence). Trimming cost V 6 bases and J 3 bases; bases outside gene matches: 12. Written as DNA, the CDR3 is TGTGCCAGTAGCTCGGTAGGCAGGGGGCGCGACTATGGCTACACCTTC. Translated, it gives CASSSVGRGRDYGYTF.

This sequence joins TRBV27 and TRBJ2-7; TRBD1 aligns across 8 bases. Germline V gene lookup returns CDR1 MNHEY and CDR2 SMNVEV (reference sequence). The CDR3 covers 14 residues. V gave up 5 bases and J gave up 2 bases; unmatched junction bases: 5. The CDR3 is CASSPSRGPYEQYF. The CDR3 DNA sequence: TGTGCCAGCAGTCCAAGCAGGGGGCCCTACGAGCAGTACTTC.

With respect to this clone: This CDR3 is also generated by other DNA sequences in the sample. V and J are TRBV28 and TRBJ1-2; no clear D gene. Germline loops: CDR1 MDHEN, CDR2 SYDVKM. CDR3 length equals 11 residues. V dropped 6 bases and J dropped 3 bases, with 5 bases sitting between them. CDR3 bases: TGTGCCAGCAGCTCCTACTATGGCTACACCTTC. This translates into CASSSYYGYTF.

The chain recombines TRBV5-8 with TRBJ1-2; 8 nucleotides align to TRBD1. The CDR3 runs to 17 residues. Losses at the gene ends were 0 bases for V and 7 bases for J; bases not matched to a gene: 14. Germline lookup yields CDR1 SGHTS and CDR2 YDEGEE. This CDR3 reads CASSLDPGTGLYFGYTF. DNA of the CDR3: TGTGCCAGCAGCTTGGATCCCGGGACAGGCTTGTATTTTGGCTACACCTTC.

This clone came up a few times. The chain carries TRBV6-5 and TRBJ2-1; TRBD1 aligns across 9 bases. The CDR3 runs 13 residues. V shed 6 bases and J 14 bases; nucleotides not matched to a gene: 11. Per the germline V gene, CDR1 is MNHEY and CDR2 is SVGAGI. The CDR3 sequence is CASRFHSDRGEFF. In DNA form, the CDR3 reads TGTGCCAGCAGGTTCCACTCGGACAGGGGAGAGTTCTTC.

The gene calls are TRBV27 and TRBJ1-1, with D hard to call. The CDR3 length is 13 residues. Trimming removed 1 base at V and 5 bases at J, with 8 bases between. CDR1 is MNHEY and CDR2 is SMNVEV in the germline V gene (reference sequence). The CDR3 coding sequence is TGTGCCAGCAGTTTATTCCGGGGAACTGAAGCTTTCTTT. Its protein is CASSLFRGTEAFF.

This chain uses TRBV7-8 with TRBJ2-1, with 13 bases identical to TRBD2. V was pared by 7 bases and J by 6 bases, with 9 bases of the junction left unmatched. The CDR3 has 16 residues. The germline gives CDR1 SGHVS, CDR2 FQNEAQ. Here the CDR3 reads CASTSGLAGAGNEQFF. CDR3 nucleotides: TGTGCCAGCACCTCAGGACTAGCGGGAGCGGGCAATGAGCAGTTCTTC.

The chain is built from TRBV7-9 and TRBJ1-1; D may be TRBD1 (5 bases). Trimming removed 0 bases at V and 5 bases at J, with 16 bases between. There are 16 residues in the CDR3. Germline loops: CDR1 SEHNR, CDR2 FQNEAQ (reference sequence). The CDR3 DNA follows: TGTGCCAGCAGCTTAGCCGGACACGGGCTGGGGACTGAAGCTTTCTTT. Translated, it gives CASSLAGHGLGTEAFF.

This chain joins TRBV10-3 and TRBJ1-5; TRBD1 matches at 8 bases. This CDR3 is built from 16 residues. V dropped 0 bases and J dropped 0; count of bases not matched to a gene: 1. CDR1 and CDR2 from the germline V gene are ENHRY and SYGVKD. The CDR3 sequence is CAISESDRDSNQPQHF. The CDR3 coding sequence is TGTGCCATCAGTGAGTCGGACAGGGATAGCAATCAGCCCCAGCATTTT.

The chain couples TRBV6-5 to TRBJ1-2; D is possibly TRBD1 (5 bases). Trimming left V 7 bases short and J 5 bases short, with 17 bases between. The CDR3 has 14 residues. The germline CDR1 and CDR2 sequences are MNHEY and SVGAGI. CDR3 protein: CASTQSGGRYGYTF. The CDR3, as DNA: TGTGCCAGCACCCAGAGTGGGGGGAGATATGGCTACACCTTC.

This sequence joins TRBV7-9 and TRBJ1-2, with a tentative D call TRBD1 (6 bases). Germline lookup yields CDR1 SEHNR and CDR2 FQNEAQ (reference sequence). V was trimmed by 8 bases and J by 0 bases, leaving 19 bases between them. The length of the CDR3 is 16 residues. The CDR3 loop reads CASAVGGRRANYGYTF. The CDR3 DNA follows: TGTGCCAGCGCCGTGGGGGGGCGGCGGGCTAACTATGGCTACACCTTC.

The V call is TRBV5-1, the J call TRBJ1-2; the match to TRBD1 covers 7 bases. This CDR3 has 14 amino acids. Trimming at V came to 3 bases and at J to 6 bases, leaving 8 bases not matched to a gene. Germline values: CDR1 SGHRS, CDR2 YFSETQ. Here the CDR3 DNA reads TGCGCCAGCAGCTCAACAGGGGTAGGAAATGGCTACACCTTC. Protein product: CASSSTGVGNGYTF.

This chain connects TRBV7-2 to TRBJ2-2; TRBD2 matches at 12 bases. CDR1 SGHTA and CDR2 FQGNSA come from the germline V gene. There are 15 residues in the CDR3. The V and J ends lost 5 bases and 7 bases, in that order; junction bases with no gene match: 5. CDR3 coding DNA: TGTGCCAGCAGCGCGACTAGCGGGGGTAACGGGGAGCTGTTTTTT. It specifies CASSATSGGNGELFF.

The chain joins TRBV29-1 to TRBJ2-3; a weak D match, TRBD2 (7 bases). This CDR3 is 16 amino acids long. V gave up 5 bases and J gave up 5 bases, with 23 bases separating them. The V gene's germline CDR1 is SQVTM and CDR2 ANQGSEA. Here the CDR3 DNA reads TGCAGCGTTTCCGGACTGAGGGGGGGGGTAGGAGATACGCAGTATTTT. As protein: CSVSGLRGGVGDTQYF.

The chain joins TRBV6-1 to TRBJ1-1; possibly TRBD1 for D (5 bases). Trimming removed 5 bases at V and 5 bases at J, with 12 bases between. Germline V gene lookup returns CDR1 MNHNS and CDR2 SASEGT. The CDR3 sequence is 13 residues long. The DNA for the CDR3 is TGTGCCAGCAGTTCCACAGGTGGGACTGAAGCTTTCTTT. This gives the protein CASSSTGGTEAFF.

The V call is TRBV15, the J call TRBJ2-5; TRBD1 might be the D (6 bases). V lost 5 bases and J lost 3, with 10 bases in between. The CDR3 loop spans 13 amino acids. In germline, CDR1 is LNHNV, CDR2 YYDKDF (reference sequence). The CDR3: CATSRYREETQYF. In nucleotides, the CDR3 is TGTGCCACCAGCCGCTACAGGGAAGAGACCCAGTACTTC. Looking up the rest from reference TRBV15 and TRBJ2-5 gives the full variable domain: DAMVIQNPRYQVTQFGKPVTLSCSQTLNHNVMYWYQQKSSQAPKLLFHYYDKDFNNEADTPDNFQSRRPNTSFCFLDIRSPGLGDTAMYLCATSRYREETQYFGPGTRLLVL.

The chain couples TRBV6-6 to TRBJ1-2; 7 nucleotides match TRBD1. This CDR3 comprises 13 residues. The germline V gene encodes CDR1 MNHNY and CDR2 SVGAGI (reference sequence). J lost 5 bases, V lost 10 bases, and 10 bases had no gene match. Here the CDR3 DNA reads TGTGCCACCCGACAGGGAGACCGTTATGGCTACACCTTC. It translates to CATRQGDRYGYTF.